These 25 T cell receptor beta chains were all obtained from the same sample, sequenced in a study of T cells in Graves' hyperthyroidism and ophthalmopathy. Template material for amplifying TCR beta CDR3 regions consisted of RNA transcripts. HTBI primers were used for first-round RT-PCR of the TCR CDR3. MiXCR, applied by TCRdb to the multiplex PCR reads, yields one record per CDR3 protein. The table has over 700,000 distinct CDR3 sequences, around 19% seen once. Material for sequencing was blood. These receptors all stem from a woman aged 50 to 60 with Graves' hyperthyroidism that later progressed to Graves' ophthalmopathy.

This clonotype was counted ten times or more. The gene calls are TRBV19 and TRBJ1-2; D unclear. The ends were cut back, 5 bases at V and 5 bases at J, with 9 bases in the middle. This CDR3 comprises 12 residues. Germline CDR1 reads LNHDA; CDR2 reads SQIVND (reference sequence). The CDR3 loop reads CASSAGLYGYTF. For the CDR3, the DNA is TGTGCCAGTAGTGCAGGACTATATGGCTACACCTTC.

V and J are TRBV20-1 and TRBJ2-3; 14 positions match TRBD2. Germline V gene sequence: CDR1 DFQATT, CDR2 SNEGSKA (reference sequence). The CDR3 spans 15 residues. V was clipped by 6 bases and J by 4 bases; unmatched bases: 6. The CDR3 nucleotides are TGCAGTGCCTTAATGGGACTAGCGGGGGCAGATACGCAGTATTTT. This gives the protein CSALMGLAGADTQYF.

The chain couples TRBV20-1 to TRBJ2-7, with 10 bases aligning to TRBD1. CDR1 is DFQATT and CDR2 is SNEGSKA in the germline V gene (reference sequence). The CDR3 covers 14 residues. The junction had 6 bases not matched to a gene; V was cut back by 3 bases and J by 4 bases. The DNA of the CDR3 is TGCAGTGCTAGCAGGGACAGGGGCTCGTACGAGCAGTACTTC. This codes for CSASRDRGSYEQYF.

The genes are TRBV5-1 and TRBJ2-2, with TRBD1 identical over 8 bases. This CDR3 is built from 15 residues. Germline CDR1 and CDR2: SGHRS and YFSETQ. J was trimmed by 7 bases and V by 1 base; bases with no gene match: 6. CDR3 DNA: TGCGCCAGCAGCTTGTCCTCAGGGGGCGGCGGGGAGCTGTTTTTT. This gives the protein CASSLSSGGGGELFF.

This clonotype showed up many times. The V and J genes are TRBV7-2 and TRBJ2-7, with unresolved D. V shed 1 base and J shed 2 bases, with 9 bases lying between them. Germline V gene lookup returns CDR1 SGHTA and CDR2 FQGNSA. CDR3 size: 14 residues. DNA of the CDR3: TGTGCCAGCAGCTTAGAGGTCAGGACCTACGAGCAGTACTTC. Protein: CASSLEVRTYEQYF.

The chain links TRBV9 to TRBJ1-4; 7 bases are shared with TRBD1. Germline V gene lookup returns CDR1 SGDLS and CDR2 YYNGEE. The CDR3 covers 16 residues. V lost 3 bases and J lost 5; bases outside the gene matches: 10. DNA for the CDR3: TGTGCCAGCAGCGGCGGACTACAGGGGCTGAATGAAAAACTGTTTTTT. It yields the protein CASSGGLQGLNEKLFF.

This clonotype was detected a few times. CDR3 nucleotides: TGCAGTGCTATAATGAGGACGGGACAACAAAATCAGCCCCAGCATTTT. The encoded protein is CSAIMRTGQQNQPQHF. The chain employs TRBV20-1 and TRBJ1-5; D may be TRBD1 (6 bases). The CDR3 loop spans 16 amino acids. Trimming removed 4 bases from V and 4 bases from J, with 20 bases in between. Per germline, CDR1 DFQATT and CDR2 SNEGSKA (reference sequence).

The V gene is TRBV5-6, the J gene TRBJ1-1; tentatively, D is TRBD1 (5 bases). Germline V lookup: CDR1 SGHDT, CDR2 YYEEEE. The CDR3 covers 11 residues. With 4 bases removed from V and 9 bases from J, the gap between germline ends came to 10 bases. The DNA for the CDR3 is TGTGCCAGCAGCCTGGGGCCTCAAGCTTTCTTT. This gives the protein CASSLGPQAFF.

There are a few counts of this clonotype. This CDR3 reads CASSTTGGVSTGELFF. As DNA, the CDR3 is TGTGCCAGCAGTACGACAGGGGGAGTATCCACCGGGGAGCTGTTTTTT. The chain is built from TRBV6-1 and TRBJ2-2, with 9 bases aligning to TRBD1. The CDR3 consists of 16 residues. With V trimmed by 5 bases and J by 4 bases, 8 bases remained unmatched. From germline, CDR1 is MNHNS and CDR2 SASEGT.

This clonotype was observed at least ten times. The CDR3 protein is CASKYSGDGTEAFF. CDR3 bases: TGTGCCAGCAAGTATTCTGGGGATGGGACTGAAGCTTTCTTT. V is TRBV19 and J is TRBJ1-1; D unresolved. The germline V and J ends were trimmed by 9 bases and 5 bases, with 19 bases remaining between them. CDR3 length: 14 residues. Germline loops: CDR1 LNHDA, CDR2 SQIVND (reference sequence).

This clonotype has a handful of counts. Written as DNA, the CDR3 is TGTGCCACCAGACCCGGGGTGGACGAATTAGACACTGAAGCTTTCTTT. Translating it yields CATRPGVDELDTEAFF. The V gene is TRBV7-9, the J gene TRBJ1-1; D unclear. V was cut by 10 bases and J by 3 bases, with 24 bases left in between. Germline V gene lookup returns CDR1 SEHNR and CDR2 FQNEAQ (reference sequence). The CDR3 is 16 amino acids.

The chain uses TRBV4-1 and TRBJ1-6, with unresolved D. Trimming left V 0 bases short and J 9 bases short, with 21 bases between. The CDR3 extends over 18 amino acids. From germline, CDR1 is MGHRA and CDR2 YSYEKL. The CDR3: CASSQDPPDGEVGSPLHF. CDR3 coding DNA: TGCGCCAGCAGCCAAGATCCCCCTGACGGGGAGGTGGGTTCACCCCTCCACTTT.

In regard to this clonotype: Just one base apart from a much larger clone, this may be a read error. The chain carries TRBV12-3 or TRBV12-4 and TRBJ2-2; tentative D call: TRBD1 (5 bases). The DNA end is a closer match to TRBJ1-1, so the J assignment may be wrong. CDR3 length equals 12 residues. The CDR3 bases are TGTGTCAGCACGGGGACTAATAGGGGAGCTTTCTTT. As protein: CVSTGTNRGAFF.

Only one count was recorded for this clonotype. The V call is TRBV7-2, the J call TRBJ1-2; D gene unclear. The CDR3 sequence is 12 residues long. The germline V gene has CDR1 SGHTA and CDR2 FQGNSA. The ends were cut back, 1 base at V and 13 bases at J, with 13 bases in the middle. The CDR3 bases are TGTGCCAGCAGCTTAGATGCCGTTAGCTGCACCTTC. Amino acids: CASSLDAVSCTF. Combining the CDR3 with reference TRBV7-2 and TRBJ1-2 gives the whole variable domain GAGVSQSPSNKVTEKGKDVELRCDPISGHTALYWYRQSLGQGLEFLIYFQGNSAPDKSGLPSDRFSAERTGGSVSTLTIQRTQQEDSAVYLCASSLDAVSCTFGSGTRLTVV.

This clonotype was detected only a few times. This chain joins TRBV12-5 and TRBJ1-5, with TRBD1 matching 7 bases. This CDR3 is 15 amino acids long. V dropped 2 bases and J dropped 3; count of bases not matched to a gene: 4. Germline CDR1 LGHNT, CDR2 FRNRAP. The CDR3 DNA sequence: TGTGCTAGTGGTTTGTCAGGGGGGGACAATCAGCCCCAGCATTTT. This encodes CASGLSGGDNQPQHF. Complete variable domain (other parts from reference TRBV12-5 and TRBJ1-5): DARVTQTPRHKVTEMGQEVTMRCQPILGHNTVFWYRQTMMQGLELLAYFRNRAPLDDSGMPKDRFSAEMPDATLATLKIQPSEPRDSAVYFCASGLSGGDNQPQHFGDGTRLSIL.

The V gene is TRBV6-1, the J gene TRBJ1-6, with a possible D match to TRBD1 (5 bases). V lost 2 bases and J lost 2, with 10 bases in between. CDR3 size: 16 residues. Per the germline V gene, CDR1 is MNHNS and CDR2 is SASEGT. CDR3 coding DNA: TGTGCCAGCAGTGAACTAGGGGCCGCCTATAATTCACCCCTCCACTTT. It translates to CASSELGAAYNSPLHF.

Here the CDR3 reads CASRERSRANTGELFF. The CDR3 DNA reads TGTGCCAGTAGGGAAAGGTCCCGCGCGAACACCGGGGAGCTGTTTTTT. The J gene is TRBJ2-2, the V gene TRBV19; no definite D call. Germline CDR1 is LNHDA and CDR2 is SQIVND (reference sequence). The V gene lost 6 bases and the J gene lost 0 bases, with 14 bases spanning the gap. This CDR3 is built from 16 residues.

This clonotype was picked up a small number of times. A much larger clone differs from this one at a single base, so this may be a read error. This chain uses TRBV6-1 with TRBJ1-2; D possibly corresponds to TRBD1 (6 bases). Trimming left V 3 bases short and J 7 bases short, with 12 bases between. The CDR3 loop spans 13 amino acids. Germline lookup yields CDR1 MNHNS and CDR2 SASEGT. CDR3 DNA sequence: TGTGCCAGCAGTGAGGGGGCAGACTGTGGCTACACCTTC. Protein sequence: CASSEGADCGYTF.

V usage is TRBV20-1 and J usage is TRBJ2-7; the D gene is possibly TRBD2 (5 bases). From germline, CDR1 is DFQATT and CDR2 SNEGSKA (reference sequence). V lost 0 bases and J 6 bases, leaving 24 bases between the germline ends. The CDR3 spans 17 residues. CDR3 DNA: TGCAGTGCTAGAGATCTGAGGGCAACCCTCACCTTGGGCGAGCAGTACTTC. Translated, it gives CSARDLRATLTLGEQYF.

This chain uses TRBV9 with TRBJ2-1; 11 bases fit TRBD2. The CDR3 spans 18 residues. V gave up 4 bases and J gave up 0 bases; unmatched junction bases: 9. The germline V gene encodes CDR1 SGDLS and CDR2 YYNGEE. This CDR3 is CASSPWGSGGASYNEQFF. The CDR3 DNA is TGTGCCAGCAGCCCGTGGGGTAGCGGGGGGGCCTCCTACAATGAGCAGTTCTTC.

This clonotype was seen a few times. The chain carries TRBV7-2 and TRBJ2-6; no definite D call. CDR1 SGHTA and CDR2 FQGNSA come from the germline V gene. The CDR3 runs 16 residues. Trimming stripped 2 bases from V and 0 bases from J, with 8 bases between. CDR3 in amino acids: CASSLQPNSGANVLTF. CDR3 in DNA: TGTGCCAGCAGCTTACAACCAAACTCTGGGGCCAACGTCCTGACTTTC.

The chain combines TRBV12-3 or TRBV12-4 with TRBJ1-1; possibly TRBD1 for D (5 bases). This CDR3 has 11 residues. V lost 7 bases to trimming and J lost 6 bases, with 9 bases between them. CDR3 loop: CASTGRAEAFF. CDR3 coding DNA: TGTGCCAGCACAGGGAGGGCTGAAGCTTTCTTT.

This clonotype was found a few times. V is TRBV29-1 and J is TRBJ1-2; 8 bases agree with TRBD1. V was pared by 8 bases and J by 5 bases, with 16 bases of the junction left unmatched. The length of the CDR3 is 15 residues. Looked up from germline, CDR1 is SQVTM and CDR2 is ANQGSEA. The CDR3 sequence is CSFSRWQGASYGYTF. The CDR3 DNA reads TGCAGCTTCTCGAGGTGGCAGGGGGCGTCGTATGGCTACACCTTC.

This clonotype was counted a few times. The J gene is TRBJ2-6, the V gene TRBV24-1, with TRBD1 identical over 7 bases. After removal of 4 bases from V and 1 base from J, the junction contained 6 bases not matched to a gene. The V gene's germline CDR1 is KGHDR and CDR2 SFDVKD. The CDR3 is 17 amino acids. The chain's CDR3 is CATSDRDRSSGANVLTF. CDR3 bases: TGTGCCACCAGTGACCGGGACAGATCTTCTGGGGCCAACGTCCTGACTTTC.

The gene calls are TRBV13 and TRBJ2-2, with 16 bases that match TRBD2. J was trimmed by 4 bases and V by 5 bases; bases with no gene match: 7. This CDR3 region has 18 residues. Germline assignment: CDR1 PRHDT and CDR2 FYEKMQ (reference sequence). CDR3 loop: CASSMGLAGGLGTGELFF. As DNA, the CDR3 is TGTGCCAGCAGCATGGGACTAGCGGGGGGGCTCGGCACCGGGGAGCTGTTTTTT. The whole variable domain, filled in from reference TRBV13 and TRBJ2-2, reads AAGVIQSPRHLIKEKRETATLKCYPIPRHDTVYWYQQGPGQDPQFLISFYEKMQSDKGSIPDRFSAQQFSDYHSELNMSSLELGDSALYFCASSMGLAGGLGTGELFFGEGSRLTVL.